This TCR beta chain originates from a study of PD-L1 blockade in urothelial cancer. At the level of the study: Males with bladder-origin urothelial cancer constituted most of the roughly 29 patients.

Sequenced by immunoSEQ multiplex PCR; TCRdb stores in-frame clones only, minus some. The sample lists 30,000 to 40,000 clones, 80% to 95% occurring once. Time point here: pretreatment peripheral blood. V was trimmed by 2 bases and J by 5 bases, leaving 15 bases between them. Looked up from germline, CDR1 is SGHTA and CDR2 is FQGTGA. The CDR3 covers 15 residues. The V and J genes are TRBV7-3 and TRBJ1-2; D ambiguous. This clonotype was obtained from a woman in her fifties or sixties with urothelial cancer. Sequencing used PBMCs, obtained around atezolizumab (anti-PD-L1) treatment. The CDR3 DNA reads as TGTGCCAGCAGCTTATTAGAGCGGCAGGCATATGGCTACACCTTC. This sequence encodes CASSLLERQAYGYTF.